This T cell receptor (beta chain) is from a study of neurological immune-mediated disorders. Overall study results and limits: In HTLV-1-associated myelopathy, TCR clonal expansion was greatest, and in multiple sclerosis it was least, below healthy controls. Private repertoires in all groups were suggested by the absence of shared CDR3 amino acid sequences among expanded clones across subjects.

Trimming stripped 5 bases from V and 5 bases from J, with 20 bases between. Germline V gene sequence: CDR1 SGHRS, CDR2 YFSETQ. The CDR3 covers 15 residues. Template-switch 5'RACE cDNA synthesis added a 10-nucleotide unique molecular identifier. Using its own MiXCR run on the 5' RACE reads, TCRdb lists one record per CDR3 protein. The repertoire holds 50,000 or so distinct CDR3 sequences, with 3% to 3.5% as singletons. Libraries used 2 million unsorted PBMCs kept frozen in RNAlater. In this sample, this clonotype turned up many times. Its cognate antigen is unknown. Sequenced material: PBMCs. The clonotype was recovered from a woman aged 55-69 years with multiple sclerosis. The gene calls are TRBV5-1 and TRBJ2-7, with a possible D match to TRBD2 (7 bases). This chain's CDR3 is CASRLGGESTHEQYF. Here the CDR3 DNA reads TGCGCCAGCAGGTTAGGGGGGGAGTCAACGCACGAGCAGTACTTC. Variable domain in full (rest from reference TRBV5-1 and TRBJ2-7): KAGVTQTPRYLIKTRGQQVTLSCSPISGHRSVSWYQQTPGQGLQFLFEYFSETQRNKGNFPGRFSGRQFSNSRSEMNVSTLELGDSALYLCASRLGGESTHEQYFGPGTRLTVT.